These T cell receptor beta chains were read from a single sample in a study of shared clonotypes between healthy human individuals. The protocol was immunoSEQ multiplex PCR, while the TCRdb copy is restricted to in-frame clones and leaves out a portion. The sample carries millions of clones, under 95% recorded once. The sequencing input was naive CD8+ T cells from PBMCs. Source of these receptors: a young man in good health. Some clones in this sample may be carry-over from other donors' samples. Each CDR3 is given with its conserved first and last residue. Fields, in order: J gene, D gene, clone size, V gene, CDR3 protein, CDR3 DNA. D genes are given only for firm matches. Clone size appears in some rows only: once, few, many, or a class for an expanded clone.

J: TRBJ2-3
D: TRBD2
size: -
V: TRBV12-5
CDR3: CASALTGLAGGSPSTDTQYF
DNA: TGTGCTAGTGCCCTGACGGGACTAGCGGGAGGTAGTCCTAGCACAGATACGCAGTATTTT

J: TRBJ1-1
D: -
size: -
V: TRBV6-1
CDR3: CASSDPWAQNTEAFF
DNA: TGTGCCAGCAGTGACCCCTGGGCCCAAAACACTGAAGCTTTCTTT

J: TRBJ2-1
D: -
size: -
V: TRBV4-3
CDR3: CASSQDRGASSYNEQFF
DNA: TGCGCCAGCAGCCAAGATCGCGGGGCTAGTAGCTACAATGAGCAGTTCTTC

J: TRBJ2-2
D: -
size: -
V: TRBV7-7
CDR3: CASGGRNTGELFF
DNA: TGTGCCAGCGGGGGCAGAAACACCGGGGAGCTGTTTTTT

J: TRBJ2-7
D: -
size: -
V: TRBV11-3
CDR3: CASSSSPTSPPYEQYF
DNA: TGTGCCAGCAGCTCTAGCCCCACTTCTCCACCCTACGAGCAGTACTTC

J: TRBJ2-7
D: TRBD2
size: once
V: TRBV4-1
CDR3: CASTRLAGAREQYF
DNA: TGCGCCAGCACCCGACTAGCGGGAGCCCGCGAGCAGTACTTC

J: TRBJ2-1
D: TRBD2
size: -
V: TRBV10-3
CDR3: CAISELAGQNNEQFF
DNA: TGTGCCATCAGTGAGCTAGCGGGGCAGAACAATGAGCAGTTCTTC

J: TRBJ2-7
D: -
size: -
V: TRBV29-1
CDR3: CSVQADSLYEQYF
DNA: TGCAGCGTTCAGGCAGACTCCCTCTACGAGCAGTACTTC

J: TRBJ2-7
D: TRBD1
size: -
V: TRBV11-2
CDR3: CASSRDRGYEQYF
DNA: TGTGCCAGCAGCCGGGACAGGGGCTACGAGCAGTACTTC

J: TRBJ2-6
D: TRBD2
size: -
V: TRBV9
CDR3: CASSLPRGGLADGANVLTF
DNA: TGTGCCAGCAGCCTCCCCCGAGGGGGACTAGCGGATGGGGCCAACGTCCTGACTTTC

J: TRBJ2-7
D: -
size: few
V: TRBV27
CDR3: CASSSAYEQYF
DNA: TGTGCCAGCAGTTCAGCCTACGAGCAGTACTTC

J: TRBJ2-7
D: TRBD2
size: -
V: TRBV29-1
CDR3: CSARSGRGNYEQYF
DNA: TGCAGCGCCCGTAGCGGGAGAGGGAACTACGAGCAGTACTTC

J: TRBJ2-7
D: -
size: -
V: TRBV28
CDR3: CASSIGSYEQYF
DNA: TGTGCCAGCTCAATCGGCTCCTACGAGCAGTACTTC

J: TRBJ1-2
D: -
size: -
V: TRBV4-3
CDR3: CASSQDSGGLGYGYTF
DNA: TGCGCCAGCAGCCAAGATAGCGGGGGGCTTGGCTATGGCTACACCTTC

J: TRBJ2-1
D: -
size: -
V: TRBV28
CDR3: CASKTEGYNEQFF
DNA: TGTGCCAGCAAGACTGAGGGCTACAATGAGCAGTTCTTC

J: TRBJ2-1
D: -
size: -
V: TRBV6-5
CDR3: CASSFDTSYNEQFF
DNA: TGTGCCAGCAGTTTTGACACCTCCTACAATGAGCAGTTCTTC

J: TRBJ2-2
D: TRBD1
size: -
V: TRBV5-1
CDR3: CASSPKDRVVGELFF
DNA: TGCGCCAGCAGCCCCAAGGACAGGGTAGTCGGGGAGCTGTTTTTT

J: TRBJ2-3
D: -
size: -
V: TRBV2
CDR3: CASSEAGGADTQYF
DNA: TGTGCCAGCAGTGAAGCGGGAGGTGCAGATACGCAGTATTTT

J: TRBJ1-1
D: -
size: -
V: TRBV28
CDR3: CASSFGGPEAFF
DNA: TGTGCCAGCAGTTTCGGGGGTCCCGAAGCTTTCTTT

J: TRBJ2-7
D: -
size: -
V: TRBV29-1
CDR3: CSVLVSYEQYF
DNA: TGCAGCGTTCTAGTTTCCTACGAGCAGTACTTC

J: TRBJ1-1
D: -
size: once
V: TRBV6-6
CDR3: CASSEGPVEAFF
DNA: TGTGCCAGCTCCGAGGGACCCGTGGAAGCTTTCTTT

J: TRBJ2-7
D: TRBD1
size: -
V: TRBV28
CDR3: CASKGTGDHEQYF
DNA: TGTGCCAGCAAGGGGACAGGAGATCACGAGCAGTACTTC

J: TRBJ2-1
D: TRBD2
size: many
V: TRBV28
CDR3: CASGTSGTYNEQFF
DNA: TGTGCCAGCGGAACTAGCGGGACCTACAATGAGCAGTTCTTC

J: TRBJ1-2
D: TRBD1
size: -
V: TRBV7-8
CDR3: CASSLEPGQGVYGYTF
DNA: TGTGCCAGCAGCTTAGAGCCGGGACAGGGCGTCTATGGCTACACCTTC

J: TRBJ1-2
D: -
size: -
V: TRBV9
CDR3: CASGNSRGDYGYTF
DNA: TGTGCCAGCGGCAACTCTCGGGGCGACTATGGCTACACCTTC

J: TRBJ2-7
D: TRBD2
size: -
V: TRBV30
CDR3: CAWSAGLATEQYF
DNA: TGTGCCTGGAGTGCCGGACTAGCGACCGAGCAGTACTTC

J: TRBJ1-4
D: -
size: -
V: TRBV9
CDR3: CASSPPGVPNEKLFF
DNA: TGTGCCAGCAGCCCACCGGGGGTCCCTAATGAAAAACTGTTTTTT

J: TRBJ2-1
D: TRBD2
size: -
V: TRBV9
CDR3: CASSVLASGSNEQFF
DNA: TGTGCCAGCAGCGTCTTGGCTAGCGGGAGCAATGAGCAGTTCTTC

J: TRBJ2-1
D: -
size: -
V: TRBV11-2
CDR3: CASSWGGSNEQFF
DNA: TGTGCCAGCAGCTGGGGTGGCTCCAATGAGCAGTTCTTC

J: TRBJ2-7
D: -
size: -
V: TRBV25-1
CDR3: CASREGEPRSEQYF
DNA: TGTGCCAGCAGGGAGGGTGAACCTCGGAGCGAGCAGTACTTC

J: TRBJ2-7
D: TRBD1
size: -
V: TRBV6-1
CDR3: CASSDPGTGATSGYF
DNA: TGTGCCAGCAGTGACCCTGGGACAGGGGCGACCAGCGGGTACTTC